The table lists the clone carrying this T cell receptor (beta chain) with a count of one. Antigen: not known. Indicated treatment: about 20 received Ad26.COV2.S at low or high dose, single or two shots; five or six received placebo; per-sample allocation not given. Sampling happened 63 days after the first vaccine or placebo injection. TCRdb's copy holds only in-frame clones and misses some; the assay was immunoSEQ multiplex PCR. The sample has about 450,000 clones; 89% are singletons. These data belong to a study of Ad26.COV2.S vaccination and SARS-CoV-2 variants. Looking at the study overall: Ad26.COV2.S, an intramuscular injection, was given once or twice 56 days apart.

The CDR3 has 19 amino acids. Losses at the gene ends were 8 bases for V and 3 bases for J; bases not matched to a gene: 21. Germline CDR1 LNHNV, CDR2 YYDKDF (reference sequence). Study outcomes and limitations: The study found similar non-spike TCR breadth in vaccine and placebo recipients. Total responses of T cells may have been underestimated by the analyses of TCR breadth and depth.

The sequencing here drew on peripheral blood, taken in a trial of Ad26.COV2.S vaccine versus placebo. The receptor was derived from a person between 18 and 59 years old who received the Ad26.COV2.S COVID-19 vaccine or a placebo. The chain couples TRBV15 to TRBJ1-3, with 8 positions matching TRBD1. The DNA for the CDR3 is TGTGCCACCGCCTTGGATCCCCGGACAGGGTCGGATGGTGGAAACACCATATATTTT. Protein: CATALDPRTGSDGGNTIYF.